One sample yielded the 9 T cell receptor beta chains listed below, sequenced in a study of shared clonotypes between healthy human individuals. The naive CD8 fraction comprised CD45RO-negative cells positively selected for CCR7 and excluded terminally differentiated effector memory CD45RA+ cells. Clones were sequenced by immunoSEQ multiplex PCR, and TCRdb holds only the in-frame ones, with some missing. The sample carries millions of clones, 93% recorded once. The source material was naive CD8+ T cells from PBMCs. Receptors originate from a man aged 18 to 30 in good health. Some clones in this sample may be carry-over from other donors' samples.

This sequence joins TRBV11-2 and TRBJ2-7; the D gene is possibly TRBD1 (6 bases). This CDR3 is 16 amino acids long. The V end lost 0 bases, the J end lost 6 bases, and 18 bases lay between the germline ends. The germline V gene has CDR1 SGHAT and CDR2 FQNNGV. CDR3 sequence: CASSLEVRGMRGEQYF. CDR3 sequence (DNA): TGTGCCAGCAGCTTAGAAGTCAGGGGAATGAGAGGCGAGCAGTACTTC.

Of note for this clone: Different DNA sequences within this sample yield the same CDR3. V is TRBV19 and J is TRBJ1-5; 11 bases align to TRBD1. V gave up 3 bases and J gave up 5 bases; unmatched junction bases: 6. The CDR3 has 16 amino acids. The germline gives CDR1 LNHDA, CDR2 SQIVND (reference sequence). CDR3 residues: CASSILRDRGDQPQHF. DNA of the CDR3: TGTGCCAGTAGTATCCTCCGGGACAGGGGGGATCAGCCCCAGCATTTT.

In this sample, this clone turned up once. J is TRBJ2-7 and V is TRBV5-1; 10 bases line up with TRBD1. The CDR3 consists of 14 residues. V gave up 0 bases and J gave up 8 bases; unmatched junction bases: 5. Germline CDR1 reads SGHRS; CDR2 reads YFSETQ. The chain's CDR3 is CASSLAGTGAKQYF. The DNA for the CDR3 is TGCGCCAGCAGCTTGGCGGGGACAGGGGCGAAGCAGTACTTC. Supplemented by reference TRBV5-1 and TRBJ2-7, the full variable domain reads KAGVTQTPRYLIKTRGQQVTLSCSPISGHRSVSWYQQTPGQGLQFLFEYFSETQRNKGNFPGRFSGRQFSNSRSEMNVSTLELGDSALYLCASSLAGTGAKQYFGPGTRLTVT.

Regarding this clone: Other DNA sequences in the same sample also yield this CDR3. This chain connects TRBV28 to TRBJ2-6; D is uncertain. The CDR3 loop spans 14 amino acids. Germline loops: CDR1 MDHEN, CDR2 SYDVKM. V was clipped by 1 base and J by 0 bases, with 1 base between them. This chain's CDR3 is CASSLFSGANVLTF. Written as DNA, the CDR3 is TGTGCCAGCAGTTTATTCTCTGGGGCCAACGTCCTGACTTTC.

About this clone itself: This same CDR3 is encoded by further DNA sequences in the sample. The V and J genes are TRBV27 and TRBJ2-3; D remains ambiguous. Trimming pared 4 bases from V and 2 bases from J, leaving 4 bases between. CDR1 MNHEY and CDR2 SMNVEV come from the germline V gene (reference sequence). The CDR3 runs 12 residues. This CDR3 is CASSSFTDTQYF. CDR3 sequence (DNA): TGTGCCAGCAGTTCTTTCACAGATACGCAGTATTTT.

The chain couples TRBV2 to TRBJ2-2; D tentatively reads TRBD1 or TRBD2 (5 bases each). Trimming shortened V by 1 base and J by 4 bases, and 13 bases separated the two germline ends. Germline-derived CDR1 and CDR2 are SNHLY and FYNNEI. The CDR3 sequence is 16 residues long. The CDR3 bases are TGTGCCAGCAGTGAAGTCGTGGGGGAGACCACCGGGGAGCTGTTTTTT. Its translation: CASSEVVGETTGELFF.

V gene TRBV27 combines with J gene TRBJ2-2; TRBD2 matches at 11 bases. V lost 3 bases to trimming and J lost 7 bases; unmatched junction nucleotides: 7. CDR3 length: 16 residues. Germline V gene sequence: CDR1 MNHEY, CDR2 SMNVEV (reference sequence). The CDR3 here is CASSLIAGGPVGELFF. For the CDR3, the DNA is TGTGCCAGCAGTTTGATAGCGGGAGGGCCAGTCGGGGAGCTGTTTTTT.

The rearrangement joins TRBV7-9 to TRBJ2-2, with D unclear. Germline lookup yields CDR1 SEHNR and CDR2 FQNEAQ (reference sequence). The V end lost 2 bases, the J end lost 7 bases, and 14 bases lay between the germline ends. This CDR3 region has 15 residues. The CDR3 sequence: CASSLPLVNRGELFF. The CDR3 nucleotides are TGTGCCAGCAGCTTACCGCTCGTAAACCGCGGGGAGCTGTTTTTT. The full variable domain, in which reference TRBV7-9 and TRBJ2-2 provide the parts outside the CDR3, is DTGVSQNPRHKITKRGQNVTFRCDPISEHNRLYWYRQTLGQGPEFLTYFQNEAQLEKSRLLSDRFSAERPKGSFSTLEIQRTEQGDSAMYLCASSLPLVNRGELFFGEGSRLTVL.

The chain links TRBV11-2 to TRBJ1-3; tentatively, D is TRBD1 (6 bases). The ends were cut back, 5 bases at V and 4 bases at J, with 18 bases in the middle. Germline V CDR1 and CDR2: SGHAT, FQNNGV. The CDR3 sequence is 16 residues long. CDR3 amino acids: CASSPSSGGTGNTIYF. For the CDR3, the DNA is TGTGCCAGCAGCCCTAGTTCGGGGGGGACAGGAAACACCATATATTTT. Full variable domain (missing parts from reference TRBV11-2 and TRBJ1-3): EAGVAQSPRYKIIEKRQSVAFWCNPISGHATLYWYQQILGQGPKLLIQFQNNGVVDDSQLPKDRFSAERLKGVDSTLKIQPAKLEDSAVYLCASSPSSGGTGNTIYFGEGSWLTVV.